These T cell receptor beta chains were read from a single sample in a study of T cell changes during pregnancy in multiple sclerosis. TCRdb's table, derived via immunoSEQ multiplex PCR, lists solely in-frame clones and lacks some. The top ten hold 0.2% to 0.25% of the sample, which has roughly 72,000 clones, approximately 94% seen once. Sequencing used CD4+ T cells from peripheral blood mononuclear cells, obtained before pregnancy. The receptors come from a female donor with multiple sclerosis, enrolled in a pregnancy study. CDR3s include the opening cysteine and the closing phenylalanine or tryptophan. Fields, in order: V gene, D gene, J gene, CDR3 protein, CDR3 DNA. D genes are given only for firm matches.

TRBV11-3	.	TRBJ1-5	CASSSPGGGGSNQPQHF	TGTGCCAGCAGCTCTCCCGGGGGGGGAGGGAGCAATCAGCCCCAGCATTTT
TRBV6-1	.	TRBJ1-2	CASRPGVNYGYTF	TGTGCCAGCAGACCGGGAGTCAACTATGGCTACACCTTC
TRBV6-1	.	TRBJ1-4	CAISGGRVGEKLFF	TGTGCCATCAGTGGGGGGAGGGTCGGAGAAAAACTGTTTTTT
TRBV19	TRBD1	TRBJ2-7	CASSTPPRDRSYEQYF	TGTGCCAGTAGTACCCCTCCCCGGGACAGGTCCTACGAGCAGTACTTC
TRBV6-1	.	TRBJ2-3	CASSEGRTDTQYF	TGTGCCAGCAGTGAAGGGCGCACAGATACGCAGTATTTT
TRBV27	.	TRBJ1-1	CASSFRGSGMNTEAFF	TGTGCCAGCAGTTTTCGGGGATCCGGGATGAACACTGAAGCTTTCTTT
TRBV9	.	TRBJ1-2	CASSPRGVYGYTF	TGTGCCAGCAGCCCGCGGGGGGTCTATGGCTACACCTTC
TRBV7-8	TRBD1	TRBJ1-1	CASSSRGVVEAFF	TGTGCCAGCAGCTCCAGGGGGGTGGTCGAAGCTTTCTTT
TRBV10-1	TRBD2	TRBJ2-1	CASSESGLAISYNEQFF	TGCGCCAGCAGTGAGTCGGGACTAGCGATCTCCTACAATGAGCAGTTCTTC
TRBV10-3	.	TRBJ2-3	CAIRDSGGTDTQYF	TGTGCCATTCGAGATAGCGGAGGCACAGATACGCAGTATTTT
TRBV10-1	.	TRBJ2-1	CASSDGDEQFF	TGCGCCAGCAGTGACGGGGATGAGCAGTTCTTC